This is a list of T cell receptor beta chains from one sample in a study of T cell responses to AZD1222 COVID-19 vaccine. Generated by immunoSEQ multiplex PCR, the TCRdb table keeps only in-frame clones and is missing some. Among some 79,000 clones, over 60% were seen once, and the ten largest hold roughly 50%. The sequenced sample was peripheral blood, obtained 28 days after the second AZD1222 dose. These receptors all stem from an adult who received the AZD1222 COVID-19 vaccine. CDR3s leave out the opening cysteine and the closing phenylalanine or tryptophan.

J gene: TRBJ2-7; V gene: TRBV5-3; CDR3 protein: ARSPFCAGVHEQY
J gene: TRBJ1-2; V gene: TRBV4-2; CDR3 protein: ASSQSLTGGGPLGYT
J gene: TRBJ1-1; V gene: TRBV18; CDR3 protein: ASSPPNRNTEAF
J gene: TRBJ2-2; V gene: TRBV13; CDR3 protein: ASSSIANTGELF
J gene: TRBJ2-2; V gene: TRBV5-4; CDR3 protein: ASSPEPANTGELF
J gene: TRBJ1-5; V gene: TRBV6-6; CDR3 protein: ASSPPVGQGADQPQH
J gene: TRBJ2-3; V gene: TRBV3-1/TRBV3-2; CDR3 protein: ASSQNALQGGSTDTQY
J gene: TRBJ2-2; V gene: TRBV5-1; CDR3 protein: ASSLQGASNTGELF
J gene: TRBJ2-7; V gene: TRBV5-4; CDR3 protein: ASSPDSDPSSYEQY
J gene: TRBJ1-3; V gene: TRBV7-3; CDR3 protein: ASREKQGPGNTIY
J gene: TRBJ2-7; V gene: TRBV9; CDR3 protein: ASSVVAGGTYEQY
J gene: TRBJ1-2; V gene: TRBV5-8; CDR3 protein: ASISGYT
J gene: TRBJ1-5; V gene: TRBV7-2; CDR3 protein: ASSLSQGPNQPQH
J gene: TRBJ1-4; V gene: TRBV7-2; CDR3 protein: ASSLRAGPNEKLF
J gene: TRBJ1-1; V gene: TRBV13; CDR3 protein: ASSAGTLNTEAF
J gene: TRBJ1-1; V gene: TRBV30; CDR3 protein: ACDLQGRTEAF
J gene: TRBJ2-3; V gene: TRBV9; CDR3 protein: ASSVAGRSSTDTQY
J gene: TRBJ1-4; V gene: TRBV19; CDR3 protein: ASSRRYSQREEKLF
J gene: TRBJ1-3; V gene: TRBV30; CDR3 protein: AWKKGSSGNTIY
J gene: TRBJ2-5; V gene: TRBV5-4; CDR3 protein: ASSFLGEETQY
J gene: TRBJ2-7; V gene: TRBV28; CDR3 protein: ASSYLSSSYEQY
J gene: TRBJ1-6; V gene: TRBV5-6; CDR3 protein: ASSERRGLGSYNSPLH
J gene: TRBJ1-5; V gene: TRBV2; CDR3 protein: ASSASMGSAEPQH
J gene: TRBJ2-2; V gene: TRBV6-1; CDR3 protein: ASSVRLAENTGELF
J gene: TRBJ2-7; V gene: TRBV28; CDR3 protein: ASSSGSYEQY
J gene: TRBJ2-7; V gene: TRBV15; CDR3 protein: ATSRGRGSAYEQY
J gene: TRBJ1-2; V gene: TRBV2; CDR3 protein: ASSEDLGVLNYGYT